This T cell receptor beta chain was identified in a study of CD8+ T cells in alopecia areata. Overall study: Twice a day, 5 to 10 mg of oral tofacitinib was administered to treated patients. Broader study findings: Especially in alopecia totalis/universalis, lesional scalp showed greater clonality than normal scalp did. When scalp samples are sequenced, resident alphabeta T cells of normal skin are also captured.

This clone showed up just a few times. Its antigen is currently unknown. The CDR3 extends over 14 amino acids. The trim removed 7 bases at V and 3 bases at J, leaving 5 bases unmatched. CDR1 and CDR2 from the germline V gene are LNHNV and YYDKDF (reference sequence). The authors sorted CD4+ and CD8+ T cells from PBMCs. Following extraction, RNA underwent reverse transcription to cDNA, which served as the sequencing template. This table comes from immunoSEQ multiplex PCR, and its TCRdb copy is limited to in-frame clones, with some not included. Here the sample spans roughly 75,000 clones, roughly 57% being singletons.

The material sequenced was CD8+ T cells sorted from blood, taken at week 0. The clonotype comes from a human donor with alopecia areata. The V gene is TRBV15, the J gene TRBJ2-1; TRBD2 matches at 8 bases. CDR3 coding DNA: TGTGCCACCAACGGCGGGAGGAACTACAATGAGCAGTTCTTC. Translated: CATNGGRNYNEQFF.